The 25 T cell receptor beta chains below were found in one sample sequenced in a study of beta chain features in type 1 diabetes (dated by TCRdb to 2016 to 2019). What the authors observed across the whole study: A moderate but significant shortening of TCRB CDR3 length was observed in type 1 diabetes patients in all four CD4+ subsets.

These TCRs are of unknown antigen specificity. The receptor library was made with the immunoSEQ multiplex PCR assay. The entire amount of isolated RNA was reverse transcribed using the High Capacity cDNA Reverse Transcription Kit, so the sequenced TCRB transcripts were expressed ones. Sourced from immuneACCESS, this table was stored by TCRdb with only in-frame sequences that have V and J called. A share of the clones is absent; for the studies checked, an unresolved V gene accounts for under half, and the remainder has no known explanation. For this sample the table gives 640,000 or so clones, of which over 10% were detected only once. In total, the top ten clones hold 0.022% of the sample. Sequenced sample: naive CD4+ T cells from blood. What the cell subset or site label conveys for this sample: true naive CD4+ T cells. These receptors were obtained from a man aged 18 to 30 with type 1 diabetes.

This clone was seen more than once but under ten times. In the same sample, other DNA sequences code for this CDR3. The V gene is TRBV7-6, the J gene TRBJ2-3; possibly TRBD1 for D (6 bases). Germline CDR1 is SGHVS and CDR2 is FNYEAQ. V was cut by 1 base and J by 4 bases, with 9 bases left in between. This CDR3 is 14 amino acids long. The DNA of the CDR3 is TGTGCCAGCAGCTTAGACAGGGCCGCAGATACGCAGTATTTT. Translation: CASSLDRAADTQYF.

The CDR3 sequence: CASSLPQRPTDTQYF. As DNA, the CDR3 is TGCGCCAGCAGCTTGCCCCAGCGGCCCACAGATACGCAGTATTTT. This chain links TRBV5-1 with TRBJ2-3; tentatively, D is TRBD2 (5 bases). This CDR3 comprises 15 residues. V shed 1 base and J shed 2 bases, with 11 bases lying between them. Germline V gives CDR1 SGHRS, CDR2 YFSETQ.

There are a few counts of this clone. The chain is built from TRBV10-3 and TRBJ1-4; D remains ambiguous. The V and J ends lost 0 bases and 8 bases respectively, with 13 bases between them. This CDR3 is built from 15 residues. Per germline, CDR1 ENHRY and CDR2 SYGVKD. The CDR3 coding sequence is TGTGCCATCAGTGAGTCGGTAGGCGTAGTGGAAAAACTGTTTTTT. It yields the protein CAISESVGVVEKLFF.

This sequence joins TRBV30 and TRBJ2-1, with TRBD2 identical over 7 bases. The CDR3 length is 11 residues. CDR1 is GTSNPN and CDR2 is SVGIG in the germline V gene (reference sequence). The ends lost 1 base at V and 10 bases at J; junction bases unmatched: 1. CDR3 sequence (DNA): TGTGCCTGGAGTGCACTAGCGGAGCAGTTCTTC. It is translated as CAWSALAEQFF.

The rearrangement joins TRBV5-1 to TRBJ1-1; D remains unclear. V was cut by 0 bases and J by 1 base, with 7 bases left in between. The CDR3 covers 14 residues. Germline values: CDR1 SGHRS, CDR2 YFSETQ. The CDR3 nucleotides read TGCGCCAGCAGCTTGGACGGCGAGAACACTGAAGCTTTCTTT. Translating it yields CASSLDGENTEAFF.

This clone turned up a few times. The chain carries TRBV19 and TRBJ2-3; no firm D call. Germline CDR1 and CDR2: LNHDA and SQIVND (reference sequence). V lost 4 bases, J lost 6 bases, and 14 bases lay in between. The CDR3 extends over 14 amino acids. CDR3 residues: CASSTRPPVDTQYF. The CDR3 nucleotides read TGTGCCAGTAGTACCCGACCCCCCGTGGATACGCAGTATTTT.

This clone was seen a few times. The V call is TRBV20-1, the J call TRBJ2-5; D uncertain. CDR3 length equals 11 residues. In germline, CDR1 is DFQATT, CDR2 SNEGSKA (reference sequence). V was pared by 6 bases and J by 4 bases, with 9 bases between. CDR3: CSAPNPETQYF. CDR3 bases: TGCAGTGCCCCTAACCCAGAGACCCAGTACTTC.

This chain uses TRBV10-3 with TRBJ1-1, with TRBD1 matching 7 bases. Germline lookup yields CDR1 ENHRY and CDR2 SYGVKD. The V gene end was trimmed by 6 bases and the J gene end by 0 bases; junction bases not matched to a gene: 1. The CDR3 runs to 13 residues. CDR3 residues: CAIRQGLNTEAFF. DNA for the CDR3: TGTGCCATCAGACAGGGGTTGAACACTGAAGCTTTCTTT.

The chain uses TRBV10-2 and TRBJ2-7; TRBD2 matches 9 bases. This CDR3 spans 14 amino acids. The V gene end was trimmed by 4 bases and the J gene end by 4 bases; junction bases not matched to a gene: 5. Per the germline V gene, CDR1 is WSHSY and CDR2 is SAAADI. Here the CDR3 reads CASSGPSGTYEQYF. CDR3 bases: TGCGCCAGCAGTGGGCCTAGCGGGACTTACGAGCAGTACTTC.

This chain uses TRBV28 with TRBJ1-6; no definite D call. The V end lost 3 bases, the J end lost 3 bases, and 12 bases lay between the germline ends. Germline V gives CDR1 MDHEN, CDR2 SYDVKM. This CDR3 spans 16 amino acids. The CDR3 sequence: CASSLARADYNSPLHF. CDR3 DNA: TGTGCCAGCAGTTTGGCTCGGGCAGACTATAATTCACCCCTCCACTTT.

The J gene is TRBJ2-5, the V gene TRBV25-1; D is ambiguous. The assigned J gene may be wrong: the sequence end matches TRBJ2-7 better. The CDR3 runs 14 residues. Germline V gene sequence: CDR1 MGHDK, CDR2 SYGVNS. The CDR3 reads CASSELTPSYEQYF. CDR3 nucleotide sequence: TGTGCCAGCAGTGAACTGACACCTTCCTACGAGCAGTACTTC.

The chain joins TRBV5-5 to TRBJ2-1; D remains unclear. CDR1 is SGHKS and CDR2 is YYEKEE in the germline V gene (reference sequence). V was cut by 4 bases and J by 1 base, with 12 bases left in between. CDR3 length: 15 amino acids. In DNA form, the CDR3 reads TGTGCCAGCAGCACGGACGGAGATTCCTACAATGAGCAGTTCTTC. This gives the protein CASSTDGDSYNEQFF.

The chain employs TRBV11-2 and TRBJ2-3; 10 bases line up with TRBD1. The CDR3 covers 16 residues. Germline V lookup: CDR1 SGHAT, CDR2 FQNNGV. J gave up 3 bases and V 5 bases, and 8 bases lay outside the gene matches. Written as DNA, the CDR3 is TGTGCCAGCAGCCCCTGGACAGGGGGGGGAACAGATACGCAGTATTTT. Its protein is CASSPWTGGGTDTQYF.

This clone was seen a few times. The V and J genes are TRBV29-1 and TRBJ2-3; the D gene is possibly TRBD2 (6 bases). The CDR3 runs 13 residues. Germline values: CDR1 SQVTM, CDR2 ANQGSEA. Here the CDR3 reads CSSPTRGTDTQYF. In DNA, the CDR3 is TGCAGTTCCCCAACGCGGGGTACAGATACGCAGTATTTT.

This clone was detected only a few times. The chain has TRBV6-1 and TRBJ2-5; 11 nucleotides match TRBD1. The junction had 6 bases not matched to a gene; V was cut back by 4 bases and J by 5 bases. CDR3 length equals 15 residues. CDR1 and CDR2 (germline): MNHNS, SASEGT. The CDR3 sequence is CASSGGQGAVETQYF. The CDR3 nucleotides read TGTGCCAGCAGTGGAGGACAGGGGGCTGTGGAGACCCAGTACTTC.

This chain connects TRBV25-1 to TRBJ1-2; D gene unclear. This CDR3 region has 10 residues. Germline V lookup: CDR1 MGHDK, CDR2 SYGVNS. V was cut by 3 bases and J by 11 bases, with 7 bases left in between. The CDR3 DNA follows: TGTGCCAGCAGTGATGGACGTTACACCTTC. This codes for CASSDGRYTF.

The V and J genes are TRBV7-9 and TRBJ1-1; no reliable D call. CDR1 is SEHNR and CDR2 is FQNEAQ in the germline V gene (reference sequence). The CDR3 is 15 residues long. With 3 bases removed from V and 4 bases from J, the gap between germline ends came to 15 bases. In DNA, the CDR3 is TGTGCCAGCAGCTTTGGAGGTGATGGAGGCACTGAAGCTTTCTTT. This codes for CASSFGGDGGTEAFF.

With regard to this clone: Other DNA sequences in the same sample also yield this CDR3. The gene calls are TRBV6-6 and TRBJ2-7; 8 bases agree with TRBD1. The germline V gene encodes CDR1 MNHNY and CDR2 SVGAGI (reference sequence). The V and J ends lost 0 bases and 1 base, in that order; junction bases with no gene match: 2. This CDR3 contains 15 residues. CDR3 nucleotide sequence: TGTGCCAGCAGTTACTCCGGACAGGGATCCTACGAGCAGTACTTC. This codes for CASSYSGQGSYEQYF.

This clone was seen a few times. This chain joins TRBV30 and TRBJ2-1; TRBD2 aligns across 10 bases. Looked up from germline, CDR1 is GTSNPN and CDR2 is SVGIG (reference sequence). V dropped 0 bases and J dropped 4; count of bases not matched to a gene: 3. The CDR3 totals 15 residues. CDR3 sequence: CAWSVGLAAYNEQFF. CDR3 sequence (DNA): TGTGCCTGGAGTGTAGGACTAGCGGCTTACAATGAGCAGTTCTTC.

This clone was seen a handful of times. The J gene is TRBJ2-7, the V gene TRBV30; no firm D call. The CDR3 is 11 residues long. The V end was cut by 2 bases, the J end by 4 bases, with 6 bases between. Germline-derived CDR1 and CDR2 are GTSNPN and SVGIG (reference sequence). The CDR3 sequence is CAWSRMYEQYF. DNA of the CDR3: TGTGCCTGGAGTCGGATGTACGAGCAGTACTTC.

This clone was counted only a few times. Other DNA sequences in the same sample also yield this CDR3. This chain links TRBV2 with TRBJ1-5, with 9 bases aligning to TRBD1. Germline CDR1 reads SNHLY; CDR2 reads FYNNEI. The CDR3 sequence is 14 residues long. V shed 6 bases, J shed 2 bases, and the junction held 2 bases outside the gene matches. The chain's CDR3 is CASRGQGGNQPQHF. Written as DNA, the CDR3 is TGTGCCAGCAGGGGACAGGGAGGCAATCAGCCCCAGCATTTT.

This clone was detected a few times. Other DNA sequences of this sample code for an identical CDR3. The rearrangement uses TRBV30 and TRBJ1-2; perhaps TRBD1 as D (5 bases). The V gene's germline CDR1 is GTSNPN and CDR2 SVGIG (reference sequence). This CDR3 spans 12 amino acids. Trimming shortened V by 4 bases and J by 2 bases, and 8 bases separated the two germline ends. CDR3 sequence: CAWTAGNYGYTF. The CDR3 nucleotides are TGTGCCTGGACCGCAGGGAACTATGGCTACACCTTC.

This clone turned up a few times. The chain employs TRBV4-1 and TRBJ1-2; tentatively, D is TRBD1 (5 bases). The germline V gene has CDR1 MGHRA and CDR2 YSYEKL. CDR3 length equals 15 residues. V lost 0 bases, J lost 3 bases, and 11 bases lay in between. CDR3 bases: TGCGCCAGCAGCCAAGAGATGGGGGAGTACTATGGCTACACCTTC. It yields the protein CASSQEMGEYYGYTF.

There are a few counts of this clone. Written as DNA, the CDR3 is TGTGCCACCCAGACAGGGGGCTATGGCTACACCTTC. Its translation: CATQTGGYGYTF. The genes are TRBV30 and TRBJ1-2, with TRBD1 identical over 9 bases. In germline, CDR1 is GTSNPN, CDR2 SVGIG (reference sequence). This CDR3 has 12 amino acids. J gave up 4 bases and V 8 bases, and 5 bases lay outside the gene matches.

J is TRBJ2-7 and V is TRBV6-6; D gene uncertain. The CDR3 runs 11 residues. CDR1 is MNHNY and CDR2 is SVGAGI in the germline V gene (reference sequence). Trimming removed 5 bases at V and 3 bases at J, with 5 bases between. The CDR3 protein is CASSGNYEQYF. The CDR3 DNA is TGTGCCAGCAGTGGTAACTACGAGCAGTACTTC.